This TCR beta chain was observed in a study of HIV-infected patients and healthy controls. Antiretroviral therapy had run roughly three months, about 14 weeks, before follow-up blood collection. All unsorted peripheral T cells were captured because whole blood was used without fractionation. There are 14 residues in the CDR3. V was shortened by 0 bases and J by 6 bases, with 7 bases between the two germline ends. Germline CDR1 is KGHDR and CDR2 is SFDVKD. cDNA was made from 500 ng RNA using alpha and beta constant primers. Separate chain-specific third strand synthesis with multiplexing indices produced the alpha and beta libraries. MiXCR, run by TCRdb on the 5' RACE reads, gives a single entry per CDR3 protein. The sample includes approximately 8,600 distinct CDR3 sequences, 8% to 9.5% of them seen just once. This clonotype was picked up many times.

The V gene is TRBV24-1, the J gene TRBJ2-2, with D hard to call. The clonotype comes from an adult with HIV infection. The specimen comprised blood, sampled during antiretroviral therapy. CDR3 DNA: TGTGCCACCAGTGATTTGGTAGGGTCCGGGGAGCTGTTTTTT. Protein: CATSDLVGSGELFF.